The 11 T cell receptor beta chains listed next were all sequenced from one sample in a study of T cell repertoires in cytomegalovirus infection (dated by TCRdb to between 2018 and 2021). The data were produced on an Illumina HiSeq 1500. TCRdb took the public reads, trimmed them with fastp at Q25, ran MiXCR for clone calling and kept in-frame beta chains. Each record represents a unique CDR3 protein, reported with the most common genes and DNA among its rows. Here the sample has around 550,000 distinct CDR3 sequences; less than 30% occur a single time. The ten largest make up under 15% of the sample. Material: PBMCs. The receptors stem from a human donor in good health (CMV status not recorded). Some clones in this sample may be carry-over from other donors' samples.

This clonotype appeared a few times. V gene TRBV20-1 combines with J gene TRBJ2-3, with TRBD2 identical over 7 bases. Per the germline V gene, CDR1 is DFQATT and CDR2 is SNEGSKA (reference sequence). The CDR3 extends over 16 amino acids. Trimming cost V 6 bases and J 5 bases; bases outside gene matches: 17. In DNA form, the CDR3 reads TGCAGTGCCCTCCACTTGGAGGGAGGGCGTGGAGATACGCAGTATTTT. Translation: CSALHLEGGRGDTQYF.

This clonotype was observed a handful of times. The chain recombines TRBV14 with TRBJ2-4, with D perhaps matching TRBD2 (5 bases). This CDR3 is 14 amino acids long. The ends were cut back, 0 bases at V and 7 bases at J, with 10 bases in the middle. Per the germline V gene, CDR1 is SGHDN and CDR2 is FVKESK. CDR3 residues: CASSQEPSSNIQYF. CDR3 in DNA: TGTGCCAGCAGCCAAGAGCCTAGCTCCAACATTCAGTACTTC.

This clonotype was counted at least ten times. This chain links TRBV7-2 with TRBJ1-1; 7 positions match TRBD1. Germline CDR1 reads SGHTA; CDR2 reads FQGNSA. The CDR3 totals 15 residues. J lost 3 bases, V lost 5 bases, and 9 bases had no gene match. The CDR3 bases are TGTGCCAGCAGCCCCCAACCAGGACAGGACACTGAAGCTTTCTTT. Translation: CASSPQPGQDTEAFF.

The V call is TRBV24-1, the J call TRBJ2-5; 11 nucleotides agree with TRBD1. Looked up from germline, CDR1 is KGHDR and CDR2 is SFDVKD. The trim removed 4 bases at V and 5 bases at J, leaving 8 bases unmatched. This CDR3 has 16 amino acids. For the CDR3, the DNA is TGTGCCACCAGTGACCCCGGGACAGGGGGATTGGAGACCCAGTACTTC. Amino acids: CATSDPGTGGLETQYF.

V and J are TRBV6-4 and TRBJ2-1; the match to TRBD2 covers 7 bases. Germline assignment: CDR1 MRHNA and CDR2 SNTAGT. The CDR3 has 15 residues. With 6 bases clipped from V and 6 bases from J, the junction kept 11 bases outside the gene matches. In DNA form, the CDR3 reads TGTGCCAGCAGCCCCCTAGCGGACGGCGGCAATGAGCAGTTCTTC. Translating gives CASSPLADGGNEQFF.

In regard to this clonotype: Because the CDR3 is missing its conserved closing phenylalanine or tryptophan, this is likely a read error. The chain couples TRBV19 to TRBJ1-3; D gene ambiguous. The CDR3 covers 13 residues. Trimming removed 7 bases from V and 0 bases from J, with 7 bases in between. Germline V CDR1 and CDR2: LNHDA, SQIVND (reference sequence). The CDR3 coding sequence is TGTGCCAGTAATCTAGGCTCTGGAAACACCATATATTTG. This sequence encodes CASNLGSGNTIYL.

The sample holds a few counts of this clonotype. This sequence joins TRBV7-6 and TRBJ2-5, with 12 bases aligning to TRBD2. Trimming removed 1 base from V and 4 bases from J; junction bases left unmatched: 13. CDR1 and CDR2 from the germline V gene are SGHVS and FNYEAQ. The length of the CDR3 is 19 residues. In DNA, the CDR3 is TGTGCCAGCAGCTTAGGGGCACTAGCGGGAGGAACGATGCGAGAGACCCAGTACTTC. It encodes CASSLGALAGGTMRETQYF. The entire variable domain, with the rest obtained from reference TRBV7-6 and TRBJ2-5, is as follows: GAGVSQSPRYKVTKRGQDVALRCDPISGHVSLYWYRQALGQGPEFLTYFNYEAQQDKSGLPNDRFSAERPEGSISTLTIQRTEQRDSAMYRCASSLGALAGGTMRETQYFGPGTRLLVL.

The V call is TRBV20-1, the J call TRBJ2-1, with 9 bases identical to TRBD2. The CDR3 is 15 residues long. V was clipped by 6 bases and J by 1 base; unmatched bases: 7. Germline CDR1 reads DFQATT; CDR2 reads SNEGSKA (reference sequence). The CDR3 sequence is CSARLAAASYNEQFF. For the CDR3, the DNA is TGCAGTGCAAGACTAGCGGCAGCTTCCTACAATGAGCAGTTCTTC.

The chain joins TRBV27 to TRBJ2-7, with D uncertain. Germline CDR1 and CDR2: MNHEY and SMNVEV (reference sequence). The CDR3 runs to 15 residues. V lost 5 bases and J 3 bases, leaving 17 bases between the germline ends. This chain's CDR3 is CASSPPLGNGYEQYF. The CDR3 DNA reads as TGTGCCAGCAGTCCGCCCCTGGGTAATGGCTACGAGCAGTACTTC.

This clonotype was seen many times. This chain uses TRBV7-2 with TRBJ2-7; no reliable D call. The ends were cut back, 1 base at V and 4 bases at J, with 11 bases in the middle. Germline V gene lookup returns CDR1 SGHTA and CDR2 FQGNSA. The CDR3 covers 14 residues. CDR3 sequence: CASSLVKGGYEQYV. In nucleotides, the CDR3 is TGTGCCAGCAGCTTAGTTAAGGGCGGATACGAGCAGTACGTC.

The chain recombines TRBV20-1 with TRBJ2-2, with D possibly TRBD2 on 6 matching bases. The ends were cut back, 7 bases at V and 2 bases at J, with 14 bases in the middle. The CDR3 is 14 amino acids. Per germline, CDR1 DFQATT and CDR2 SNEGSKA (reference sequence). Written as DNA, the CDR3 is TGCAGTGTTGGGGGGAAGCATAACACCGGGGAGCTGTTTTTT. Translating it yields CSVGGKHNTGELFF.